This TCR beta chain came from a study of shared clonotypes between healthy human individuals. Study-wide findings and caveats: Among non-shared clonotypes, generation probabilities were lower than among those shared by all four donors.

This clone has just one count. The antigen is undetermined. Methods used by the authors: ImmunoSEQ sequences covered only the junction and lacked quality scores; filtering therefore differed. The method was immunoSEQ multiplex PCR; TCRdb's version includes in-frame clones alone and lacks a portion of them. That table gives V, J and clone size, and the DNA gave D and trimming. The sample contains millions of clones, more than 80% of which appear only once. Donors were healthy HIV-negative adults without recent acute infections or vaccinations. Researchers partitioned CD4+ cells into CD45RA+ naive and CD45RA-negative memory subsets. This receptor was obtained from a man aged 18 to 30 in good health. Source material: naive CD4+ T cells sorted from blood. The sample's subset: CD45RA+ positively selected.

The CDR3 reads CASSAGLAGSTYEQYF. The CDR3 DNA reads as TGTGCCAGCAGTGCCGGACTAGCGGGATCGACCTACGAGCAGTACTTC. This sequence joins TRBV7-9 and TRBJ2-7; 12 nucleotides align to TRBD2. With V trimmed by 6 bases and J by 2 bases, 8 bases remained unmatched. The V gene's germline CDR1 is SEHNR and CDR2 FQNEAQ (reference sequence). This CDR3 has 16 residues.